The clone carrying this T cell receptor (beta chain) was seen more than once but under ten times. Its antigen is as yet unknown. No conserved phenylalanine or tryptophan is present at the end of the CDR3, so a read error is the likely explanation. These data belong to a study of regulatory T cells in long-lasting Graves disease. Study results and caveats: Patients with persistent Graves' had lower TCR diversity than newly diagnosed patients.

V shed 1 base and J shed 6 bases, with 7 bases lying between them. The CDR3 has 12 amino acids. Per the germline V gene, CDR1 is SGHAT and CDR2 is FQNNGV. Building the TCR beta libraries relied on iRepertoire HTBI primers, and CDR3 regions underwent Arm-PCR. TCRdb independently ran MiXCR on the multiplex PCR reads; one entry per CDR3 protein. The sample has about 460,000 distinct CDR3 sequences, roughly 15% seen once; the top ten hold approximately 15%. Time point described: newly diagnosed GD, antithyroid drugs for less than 3 months. PBMC RNA was the source of the TCR library. The sample also formed part of further work on T cells in Graves' hyperthyroidism and ophthalmopathy.

The chain uses TRBV11-2 and TRBJ2-7; no clear D. The receptor was isolated from a woman between 50 and 59 years old with Graves disease. The source material was peripheral blood mononuclear cells (PBMCs), sampled at new diagnosis, from a patient treated with antithyroid drugs. The CDR3 protein is CASSLVGSEQYL. As DNA, the CDR3 is TGTGCCAGCAGCTTAGTGGGGTCCGAGCAGTACCTC.